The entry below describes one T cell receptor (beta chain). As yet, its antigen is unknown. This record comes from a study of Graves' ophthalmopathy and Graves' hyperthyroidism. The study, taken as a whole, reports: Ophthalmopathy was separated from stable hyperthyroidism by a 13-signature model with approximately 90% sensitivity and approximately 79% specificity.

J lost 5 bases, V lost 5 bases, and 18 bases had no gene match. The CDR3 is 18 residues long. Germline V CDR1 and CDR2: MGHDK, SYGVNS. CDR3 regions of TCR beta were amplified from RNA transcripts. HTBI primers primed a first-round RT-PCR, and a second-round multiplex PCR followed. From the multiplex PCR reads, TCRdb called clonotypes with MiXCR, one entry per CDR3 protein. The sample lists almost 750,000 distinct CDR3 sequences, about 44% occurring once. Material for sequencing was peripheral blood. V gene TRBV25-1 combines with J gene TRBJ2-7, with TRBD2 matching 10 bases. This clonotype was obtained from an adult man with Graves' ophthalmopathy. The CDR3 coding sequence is TGTGCCAGCAGTTATCATAAGGGGACTAGCGCCCTTCGGGACGAGCAGTACTTC. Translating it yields CASSYHKGTSALRDEQYF.